These T cell receptor beta chains were read from a single sample in a study of control samples from healthy donors and cancer patients. Some clones are missing from TCRdb's copy, which holds only in-frame ones; the method was immunoSEQ multiplex PCR. The sample includes 60,000 to 95,000 clones, around 90% seen only once; the top ten take 9.5%. Sequencing used PBMCs. The source is a woman in her forties or fifties with colorectal cancer. Both conserved end residues are part of each CDR3. Each record gives: J gene, D gene, V gene, clone size, CDR3 protein, CDR3 DNA. The D gene is left open where the match is weak. Clone size is shown for a subset of rows, as once, few, many or a class of expanded clone.

J: TRBJ2-2
D: NA
V: TRBV7-2
size: NA
CDR3: CASSFGSTNTGELFF
DNA: TGTGCCAGCAGCTTCGGCTCAACGAACACCGGGGAGCTGTTTTTT

J: TRBJ1-5
D: NA
V: TRBV2
size: NA
CDR3: CASSAIGNTNQPQHF
DNA: TGTGCCAGCAGTGCGATAGGGAATACCAATCAGCCCCAGCATTTT

J: TRBJ2-2
D: NA
V: TRBV19
size: NA
CDR3: CASSIQGLNTGELFF
DNA: TGTGCCAGTAGTATTCAGGGGTTGAACACCGGGGAGCTGTTTTTT

J: TRBJ1-4
D: NA
V: TRBV3-1/TRBV3-2
size: NA
CDR3: CASSQGSNEKLFF
DNA: TGTGCCAGCAGCCAAGGGTCTAATGAAAAACTGTTTTTT

J: TRBJ2-1
D: NA
V: TRBV5-6
size: NA
CDR3: CASNLYNEQFF
DNA: TGTGCCAGCAACCTTTACAATGAGCAGTTCTTC

J: TRBJ1-1
D: NA
V: TRBV3-1/TRBV3-2
size: NA
CDR3: CASSNRAMNTEAFF
DNA: TGTGCCAGCAGCAACAGGGCTATGAACACTGAAGCTTTCTTT

J: TRBJ1-5
D: NA
V: TRBV29-1
size: NA
CDR3: CSAGTVNQPQHF
DNA: TGCAGCGCCGGGACTGTCAATCAGCCCCAGCATTTT

J: TRBJ1-5
D: NA
V: TRBV12-3/TRBV12-4
size: NA
CDR3: CASRRGEQPQHF
DNA: TGTGCCAGCAGACGGGGAGAGCAGCCCCAGCATTTT

J: TRBJ2-3
D: NA
V: TRBV19
size: NA
CDR3: CASSPTVAPTDTQYF
DNA: TGTGCCAGTAGTCCGACAGTGGCCCCCACAGATACGCAGTATTTT

J: TRBJ1-4
D: NA
V: TRBV28
size: NA
CDR3: CASRAPGDEKLFF
DNA: TGTGCCAGCAGGGCACCGGGTGATGAAAAACTGTTTTTT

J: TRBJ1-2
D: TRBD1
V: TRBV12-5
size: NA
CDR3: CASALGGGTGILTF
DNA: TGTGCTAGTGCCCTTGGGGGTGGGACAGGGATTCTCACCTTC

J: TRBJ2-4
D: TRBD1
V: TRBV5-6
size: NA
CDR3: CASSFWDSKNIQYF
DNA: TGTGCCAGCAGCTTCTGGGACAGCAAAAACATTCAGTACTTC

J: TRBJ1-4
D: NA
V: TRBV28
size: NA
CDR3: CASKRGGGLNEKLFF
DNA: TGTGCCAGCAAGAGAGGGGGGGGCCTTAATGAAAAACTGTTTTTT

J: TRBJ1-1
D: NA
V: TRBV28
size: NA
CDR3: CASSPGGVGRTEAFF
DNA: TGTGCCAGCAGTCCCGGGGGGGTCGGGAGAACTGAAGCTTTCTTT

J: TRBJ2-5
D: NA
V: TRBV28
size: NA
CDR3: CASSPGGRETQYF
DNA: TGTGCCAGCAGCCCAGGTGGTCGCGAGACCCAGTACTTC

J: TRBJ2-1
D: NA
V: TRBV5-4
size: once
CDR3: CASSLGGYDEQFF
DNA: TGTGCCAGCAGCTTGGGGGGCTACGATGAGCAGTTCTTC

J: TRBJ1-5
D: TRBD1
V: TRBV28
size: NA
CDR3: CASIETGKNQPQHF
DNA: TGTGCCAGCATCGAGACAGGGAAAAATCAGCCCCAGCATTTT

J: TRBJ2-1
D: TRBD1
V: TRBV7-2
size: NA
CDR3: CASSLEGQGWEEQFF
DNA: TGTGCCAGCAGCTTAGAGGGACAGGGATGGGAAGAGCAGTTCTTC

J: TRBJ2-5
D: TRBD2
V: TRBV19
size: NA
CDR3: CASSQRGYQETQYF
DNA: TGTGCCAGTAGCCAGCGGGGGTACCAAGAGACCCAGTACTTC

J: TRBJ2-4
D: NA
V: TRBV3-1/TRBV3-2
size: NA
CDR3: CASTRGNGKNIQYF
DNA: TGTGCCAGCACCCGTGGGAACGGCAAAAACATTCAGTACTTC

J: TRBJ2-5
D: NA
V: TRBV5-6
size: NA
CDR3: CASSLGKGGLKTQYF
DNA: TGTGCCAGCAGCTTGGGTAAAGGGGGGTTAAAGACCCAGTACTTC

J: TRBJ2-2
D: TRBD2
V: TRBV3-1/TRBV3-2
size: NA
CDR3: CASSHKLPGGTSPLANTGELFF
DNA: TGTGCCAGCAGCCACAAACTACCGGGCGGGACTAGCCCACTTGCGAACACCGGGGAGCTGTTTTTT

J: TRBJ2-1
D: TRBD1
V: TRBV6-2/TRBV6-3
size: once
CDR3: CASSYRQGWDEQFF
DNA: TGTGCCAGCAGTTACCGACAGGGGTGGGATGAGCAGTTCTTC

J: TRBJ2-1
D: NA
V: TRBV3-1/TRBV3-2
size: NA
CDR3: CASSLGRGLYNEQFF
DNA: TGTGCCAGCAGCCTGGGGAGGGGGCTTTACAATGAGCAGTTCTTC

J: TRBJ2-3
D: NA
V: TRBV10-1
size: NA
CDR3: CASTIGDTQYF
DNA: TGCGCCAGCACTATAGGAGATACGCAGTATTTT

J: TRBJ1-5
D: NA
V: TRBV28
size: NA
CDR3: CASTLGRAVYQPQHF
DNA: TGTGCCAGCACCCTTGGCAGGGCGGTTTACCAGCCCCAGCATTTT

J: TRBJ1-2
D: NA
V: TRBV6-4
size: NA
CDR3: CASSDSINRGRGYGYTF
DNA: TGTGCCAGCAGTGACTCGATTAACCGGGGGCGCGGCTATGGCTACACCTTC

J: TRBJ1-5
D: NA
V: TRBV19
size: NA
CDR3: CASSIGQGAVAQHF
DNA: TGTGCCAGTAGTATCGGTCAGGGTGCGGTGGCCCAGCATTTT

J: TRBJ2-4
D: TRBD1
V: TRBV10-3
size: once
CDR3: CAALSGGQGAQNIQYF
DNA: TGTGCCGCCCTAAGCGGGGGACAGGGGGCTCAAAACATTCAGTACTTC

J: TRBJ1-2
D: NA
V: TRBV4-3
size: once
CDR3: CASSLNVLSGYGYTF
DNA: TGCGCCAGCAGCCTAAACGTCCTGAGCGGATATGGCTACACCTTC

J: TRBJ2-1
D: NA
V: TRBV4-1
size: NA
CDR3: CASSHPGPRGGYNEQFF
DNA: TGCGCCAGCAGCCACCCGGGACCAAGAGGAGGATACAATGAGCAGTTCTTC

J: TRBJ1-5
D: NA
V: TRBV6-2/TRBV6-3
size: NA
CDR3: CASSYRQVNQPQHF
DNA: TGTGCCAGCAGTTACAGGCAGGTCAATCAGCCCCAGCATTTT

J: TRBJ1-3
D: NA
V: TRBV13
size: NA
CDR3: CASSPNREGGNTIYF
DNA: TGTGCCAGCAGCCCGAACAGGGAGGGTGGAAACACCATATATTTT

J: TRBJ2-2
D: NA
V: TRBV7-2
size: NA
CDR3: CASSTWTTGELFF
DNA: TGTGCCAGCAGCACCTGGACCACCGGGGAGCTGTTTTTT

J: TRBJ2-3
D: NA
V: TRBV5-4
size: NA
CDR3: CASKDVGYPDTQYF
DNA: TGTGCCAGCAAGGACGTGGGGTATCCAGATACGCAGTATTTT

J: TRBJ2-3
D: NA
V: TRBV12-3/TRBV12-4
size: few
CDR3: CASSLQGHTQYF
DNA: TGTGCCAGCAGTCTCCAGGGACATACGCAGTATTTT

J: TRBJ1-2
D: TRBD1
V: TRBV28
size: NA
CDR3: CASRPRDRMLYGYTF
DNA: TGTGCCAGCAGGCCCCGGGACAGGATGCTTTATGGCTACACCTTC

J: TRBJ1-5
D: TRBD1
V: TRBV30
size: NA
CDR3: CAWEGGADQPQHF
DNA: TGTGCCTGGGAAGGGGGCGCGGATCAGCCCCAGCATTTT

J: TRBJ2-1
D: NA
V: TRBV3-1/TRBV3-2
size: NA
CDR3: CASSQGRGYNEQFF
DNA: TGTGCCAGCAGCCAAGGACGTGGTTACAATGAGCAGTTCTTC

J: TRBJ2-3
D: TRBD2
V: TRBV6-2/TRBV6-3
size: NA
CDR3: CASSYRLAGGVLDTQYF
DNA: TGTGCCAGCAGTTACAGGCTAGCGGGGGGCGTCCTGGATACGCAGTATTTT